Presented here are 27 T cell receptor beta chains from one specimen sequenced in a study of cytomegalovirus exposure and HLA in healthy donors. 13 Jbeta primers and 60 Vbeta primers were used for the PCR. Profiled with immunoSEQ multiplex PCR; TCRdb holds only in-frame clones, not every one. The table lists approximately 160,000 clones, roughly four fifths of them singletons. Input material: PBMCs. Receptors were obtained from a woman aged 18-30 years in good health and CMV-seronegative.

Turning to this clone: No DNA is shown, since the ends of the CDR3 on it are uncertain; the CDR3 is the one TCRdb lists. V usage is TRBV12-5 and J usage is TRBJ2-3; the tabulated D call, TRBD2, remains unverified against the DNA. Germline-derived CDR1 and CDR2 are LGHNT and FRNRAP. The CDR3 numbers 14 amino acids, ends counted. The CDR3 protein is CASGFGEGADTQYF.

This clone has only one observation. The chain couples TRBV30 to TRBJ1-6; a weak D match, TRBD1 (5 bases). V lost 0 bases, J lost 5 bases, and 8 bases lay in between. This CDR3 has 14 residues. Germline V CDR1 and CDR2: GTSNPN, SVGIG (reference sequence). The CDR3 loop is CAWSVLTDNSPLHF. The CDR3 region has the DNA TGTGCCTGGAGTGTATTGACAGATAATTCACCCCTCCACTTT.

J is TRBJ1-2 and V is TRBV10-3, with D perhaps TRBD1 (5 bases). Per germline, CDR1 ENHRY and CDR2 SYGVKD. The CDR3 totals 12 residues. Trimming stripped 4 bases from V and 4 bases from J, with 7 bases between. The CDR3 DNA is TGTGCCATCAGTGTTGACAGCTATGGCTACACCTTC. Protein sequence: CAISVDSYGYTF.

This clone was seen once. The CDR3 spells CASSPGQGFHGYTF. The CDR3 region has the DNA TGTGCCAGCAGCCCGGGACAGGGGTTCCATGGCTACACCTTC. This chain links TRBV21-1 with TRBJ1-2; the table calls TRBD1, which could not be checked here. TRBV21-1 has pseudogene status. The CDR3 is 14 residues long.

Notes on this clone: At one of its ends the junction is not consistent with the germline gene, which may arise from a read error. The chain is built from TRBV7-7 and TRBJ2-5; 8 positions agree with TRBD1. CDR3 length: 15 residues. From germline, CDR1 is SSHAT and CDR2 FNYEAQ (reference sequence). CDR3 DNA: TGTGCTAGCAGCTTAACCCCAGGGGGCCGAGAGACCCAGTACTTC. Translation gives CASSLTPGGRETQYF.

CDR3 in amino acids: CASSRTAPPSTDTQYF. The CDR3 DNA reads as TGTGCCAGCAGTAGGACAGCACCTCCTAGCACAGATACGCAGTATTTT. The V and J genes are TRBV28 and TRBJ2-3; possible D gene TRBD1, 6 bases. The CDR3 runs 16 residues. CDR1 and CDR2 (germline): MDHEN, SYDVKM. Between the trimmed V and J ends, which lost 5 bases and 0 bases, there was a span of 15 bases. Full variable domain (remainder filled in from reference TRBV28 and TRBJ2-3): DVKVTQSSRYLVKRTGEKVFLECVQDMDHENMFWYRQDPGLGLRLIYFSYDVKMKEKGDIPEGYSVSREKKERFSLILESASTNQTSMYLCASSRTAPPSTDTQYFGPGTRLTVL.

This chain joins TRBV9 and TRBJ1-1; D uncertain. This CDR3 region has 13 residues. CDR1 SGDLS and CDR2 YYNGEE come from the germline V gene. Trimming left V 3 bases short and J 4 bases short, with 10 bases between. The CDR3 DNA follows: TGTGCCAGCAGCGCGGCGACTCGCACTGAAGCTTTCTTT. Translation: CASSAATRTEAFF.

This clone was detected a few times. This CDR3 reads CASSELGSGYEQYF. The CDR3 DNA is TGTGCCAGCAGTGAATTGGGCAGTGGATACGAGCAGTACTTC. The chain recombines TRBV6-1 with TRBJ2-7; D is undetermined. Germline CDR1 is MNHNS and CDR2 is SASEGT. This CDR3 contains 14 residues. Trimming cost V 2 bases and J 4 bases, with 12 bases left between them.

V usage is TRBV6-5 and J usage is TRBJ2-4; 11 bases fit TRBD2. Trimming at V came to 2 bases and at J to 6 bases, leaving 0 bases not matched to a gene. From germline, CDR1 is MNHEY and CDR2 SVGAGI. CDR3 length equals 14 residues. The CDR3 coding sequence is TGTGCCAGCAGTTACCTAGCGGGGGGAAACATTCAGTACTTC. It specifies CASSYLAGGNIQYF.

The rearrangement links TRBV5-6 to TRBJ1-5; TRBD1 matches at 9 bases. The CDR3 spans 14 residues. CDR1 SGHDT and CDR2 YYEEEE come from the germline V gene. After removal of 4 bases from V and 7 bases from J, the junction contained 6 bases not matched to a gene. CDR3: CASSIRTGEQPQHF. Here the CDR3 DNA reads TGTGCCAGCAGCATACGGACAGGGGAACAGCCCCAGCATTTT.

The chain joins TRBV6-5 to TRBJ2-3, with D possibly TRBD1 on 6 matching bases. V was trimmed by 1 base and J by 6 bases, leaving 11 bases between them. Per the germline V gene, CDR1 is MNHEY and CDR2 is SVGAGI. The CDR3 extends over 14 amino acids. CDR3 protein: CASSYLQGADTQYF. CDR3 sequence (DNA): TGTGCCAGCAGTTACTTACAGGGAGCGGATACGCAGTATTTT.

The J gene is TRBJ1-2, the V gene TRBV19, with 7 positions matching TRBD1. The length of the CDR3 is 13 residues. Germline V gene data show CDR1 as LNHDA and CDR2 as SQIVND (reference sequence). The ends lost 8 bases at V and 6 bases at J; junction bases unmatched: 9. The CDR3 reads CASAWDRRNGYTF. CDR3 DNA sequence: TGTGCCAGTGCCTGGGACAGAAGGAATGGCTACACCTTC.

The V and J genes are TRBV15 and TRBJ2-1, with no clear D. V was cut by 5 bases and J by 2 bases, with 4 bases left in between. CDR1 and CDR2 (germline): LNHNV, YYDKDF (reference sequence). The CDR3 spans 12 residues. DNA for the CDR3: TGTGCCACCAGCGGCCCCTACAATGAGCAGTTCTTC. It encodes CATSGPYNEQFF.

A single count supports this clone. The V gene is TRBV4-2, the J gene TRBJ2-6, with D maybe TRBD2 (5 bases). Trimming removed 3 bases at V and 3 bases at J, with 15 bases between. This CDR3 contains 17 residues. Germline V gene data show CDR1 as LGHNA and CDR2 as YNFKEQ. This CDR3 is CASSQSSRGSGANVLTF. In DNA form, the CDR3 reads TGTGCCAGCAGCCAGTCGTCGAGAGGGAGTGGGGCCAACGTCCTGACTTTC.

V and J are TRBV7-2 and TRBJ2-2; TRBD1 matches 7 bases. The V gene's germline CDR1 is SGHTA and CDR2 FQGNSA. This CDR3 is 15 amino acids long. V lost 6 bases and J lost 4; bases outside the gene matches: 8. The CDR3 bases are TGTGCCAGCAGATTCAGACAGGGAACCACCGGGGAGCTGTTTTTT. It specifies CASRFRQGTTGELFF.

This clone has more than one count but fewer than ten. This chain connects TRBV30 to TRBJ2-1, with D tentatively TRBD1 (5 bases). CDR1 is GTSNPN, CDR2 SVGIG, per germline (reference sequence). The V end was cut by 4 bases, the J end by 7 bases, with 14 bases between. The CDR3 is 13 residues long. CDR3 bases: TGTGCCTGGACTCGTAGCTCAGGGAATGAGCAGTTCTTC. It is translated as CAWTRSSGNEQFF.

The chain links TRBV7-9 to TRBJ1-2, with unresolved D. With 1 base removed from V and 8 bases from J, the gap between germline ends came to 5 bases. The CDR3 covers 11 residues. Germline values: CDR1 SEHNR, CDR2 FQNEAQ (reference sequence). This CDR3 reads CASSLEEGYTF. CDR3 DNA: TGTGCCAGCAGCTTAGAAGAGGGCTACACCTTC.

The chain links TRBV6-6 to TRBJ2-1; 10 positions match TRBD1. The CDR3 has 16 amino acids. CDR1 MNHNY and CDR2 SVGAGI come from the germline V gene (reference sequence). The V and J ends lost 2 bases and 6 bases, in that order; junction bases with no gene match: 7. CDR3 sequence: CASSYPNGDRGNEQFF. In DNA, the CDR3 is TGTGCCAGCAGTTACCCGAATGGGGACAGGGGCAATGAGCAGTTCTTC.

V and J are TRBV6-1 and TRBJ2-3; a weak D match, TRBD1 (6 bases). This CDR3 comprises 14 residues. Germline CDR1 and CDR2: MNHNS and SASEGT. Trimming left V 6 bases short and J 4 bases short, with 14 bases between. The CDR3 here is CASRGEGGPDTQYF. Written as DNA, the CDR3 is TGTGCCAGCAGGGGGGAAGGGGGACCAGATACGCAGTATTTT.

The chain joins TRBV6-1 to TRBJ2-7; TRBD2 matches at 12 bases. The CDR3 loop spans 14 amino acids. Looked up from germline, CDR1 is MNHNS and CDR2 is SASEGT. The V gene end was trimmed by 6 bases and the J gene end by 3 bases; junction bases not matched to a gene: 3. The CDR3 bases are TGTGCCAGCAGGGCGACTAGCGGGAGCTACGAGCAGTACTTC. This codes for CASRATSGSYEQYF.

This clone was recorded only once. One end of the junction is discordant with germline, which a read error may explain. The J gene is TRBJ2-2, the V gene TRBV4-1; D unresolved. The CDR3 totals 14 residues. From germline, CDR1 is MGHRA and CDR2 YSYEKL. CDR3 in DNA: TGCGTCAGCAGCCATTATATGAACACCGGGGAGCTGTTTTTT. It is translated as CVSSHYMNTGELFF.

The V and J genes are TRBV11-2 and TRBJ2-1; 9 bases line up with TRBD1. V shed 1 base, J shed 2 bases, and the junction held 12 bases outside the gene matches. This CDR3 is 19 amino acids long. Per the germline V gene, CDR1 is SGHAT and CDR2 is FQNNGV. In DNA form, the CDR3 reads TGTGCCAGCAGCTTAGTGCCCGGGACAGGGAGGAAGACCTACAATGAGCAGTTCTTC. Amino acid sequence: CASSLVPGTGRKTYNEQFF.

This clone was observed once. The rearrangement joins TRBV15 to TRBJ2-3, with unresolved D. The CDR3 is made up of 17 amino acids. V dropped 0 bases and J dropped 2 bases, with 15 bases sitting between them. CDR1 LNHNV and CDR2 YYDKDF come from the germline V gene (reference sequence). CDR3 bases: TGTGCCACCAGCAGAGAGTTGAGCCCAGGCCCCACAGATACGCAGTATTTT. It codes for CATSRELSPGPTDTQYF.

This CDR3 reads CASSLAGGLAADTQYF. As DNA, the CDR3 is TGCGCCAGCAGCTTGGCCGGGGGGCTAGCGGCAGATACGCAGTATTTT. The gene calls are TRBV5-1 and TRBJ2-3; maybe TRBD2 (7 bases). The V end lost 0 bases, the J end lost 4 bases, and 15 bases lay between the germline ends. Germline CDR1 is SGHRS and CDR2 is YFSETQ. The CDR3 covers 16 residues.

This clone has a single count. CDR3 sequence reads: CASSLTGGYEQYF. As DNA, the CDR3 is TGTGCCAGCAGTTTGACAGGGGGCTACGAGCAGTACTTC. The genes are TRBV28 and TRBJ2-7; 9 nucleotides match TRBD1. The CDR3 has 13 residues. Trimming took 3 bases from V and 3 from J; bases not matched to a gene: 0. Germline V lookup: CDR1 MDHEN, CDR2 SYDVKM.

The chain carries TRBV28 and TRBJ1-3; the D is unclear. CDR1 is MDHEN and CDR2 is SYDVKM in the germline V gene. V lost 2 bases and J lost 2, with 7 bases in between. The CDR3 sequence is 14 residues long. CDR3 sequence: CASSLGRAGNTIYF. In nucleotides, the CDR3 is TGTGCCAGCAGTTTAGGGAGAGCTGGAAACACCATATATTTT.

The chain joins TRBV5-5 to TRBJ2-7, with a tentative D call TRBD1 (5 bases). Germline CDR1 and CDR2: SGHKS and YYEKEE (reference sequence). This CDR3 spans 13 amino acids. V was clipped by 3 bases and J by 4 bases, with 11 bases between them. CDR3 bases: TGTGCCAGCAGCTACCAATCAGGGTACGAGCAGTACTTC. It specifies CASSYQSGYEQYF.